This is a list of T cell receptor beta chains from one sample in a study of cytomegalovirus exposure and HLA in healthy donors. Sequenced by immunoSEQ multiplex PCR; TCRdb stores in-frame clones only, minus some. The table lists a few hundred thousand clones, around 81% of them singletons, with around 8.3% in the top ten. Source material: PBMCs. Receptors were obtained from an older woman in good health and CMV-seropositive. Both conserved end residues are part of each CDR3. A D gene is named only where the DNA matches it firmly. Size values are once, few and many counts, or a class for expanded clones, and some rows have none.

v_gene: TRBV5-6
len: 14
abundance: -
d_gene: TRBD2
j_gene: TRBJ2-5
CDR3nt: TGTGCCAGCAGCCCGGGGACTAGGCAAGAGACCCAGTACTTC
CDR3aa: CASSPGTRQETQYF

v_gene: TRBV6-6
len: 14
abundance: -
d_gene: TRBD1
j_gene: TRBJ1-3
CDR3nt: TGTGCCAGCAGCCAGCAGGGGGCTAGTTACACCATATATTTT
CDR3aa: CASSQQGASYTIYF

v_gene: TRBV7-9
len: 15
abundance: -
d_gene: -
j_gene: TRBJ2-7
CDR3nt: TGTTCCAGCAGCTTAGAAAGGGGTCTCCACTACGAGCAGTACTTC
CDR3aa: CSSSLERGLHYEQYF

v_gene: TRBV5-1
len: 14
abundance: -
d_gene: -
j_gene: TRBJ2-3
CDR3nt: TGCGCCAGCGGGCTTAGGGAGGTCACAGATACGCAGTATTTT
CDR3aa: CASGLREVTDTQYF

v_gene: TRBV5-6
len: 17
abundance: -
d_gene: -
j_gene: TRBJ2-5
CDR3nt: TGTGCCAGCAGCTTGGGCTCCAGGCTGATGTCCGGAGAGACCCAGTACTTC
CDR3aa: CASSLGSRLMSGETQYF

v_gene: TRBV5-1
len: 14
abundance: -
d_gene: TRBD1
j_gene: TRBJ1-3
CDR3nt: TGCGCCAGCAGCTTGATGGGACAGGGAAACACCATATATTTT
CDR3aa: CASSLMGQGNTIYF

v_gene: TRBV28
len: 14
abundance: -
d_gene: TRBD2
j_gene: TRBJ2-7
CDR3nt: TGTGCCAGCAGTTCTAGGACGGGGGGGTACGAGCAGTACTTC
CDR3aa: CASSSRTGGYEQYF

v_gene: TRBV5-1
len: 13
abundance: -
d_gene: -
j_gene: TRBJ1-2
CDR3nt: TGCGCCAGCAGCTTGGGGCAGTCCTATGGCTACACCTTC
CDR3aa: CASSLGQSYGYTF

v_gene: TRBV7-9
len: 12
abundance: -
d_gene: -
j_gene: TRBJ2-7
CDR3nt: TGTGCCAGCAGCAGCGAAACCTACGAGCAGTACTTC
CDR3aa: CASSSETYEQYF

v_gene: TRBV27
len: 14
abundance: -
d_gene: TRBD1
j_gene: TRBJ2-5
CDR3nt: TGTGCCAGCAGTCCACAGGGGGTGGGGGAGACCCAGTACTTC
CDR3aa: CASSPQGVGETQYF

v_gene: TRBV5-1
len: 14
abundance: -
d_gene: -
j_gene: TRBJ2-5
CDR3nt: TGCGCCAGCAAATGGGGGGGCCGCCAAGAGACCCAGTACTTC
CDR3aa: CASKWGGRQETQYF

v_gene: TRBV7-3
len: 14
abundance: -
d_gene: TRBD2
j_gene: TRBJ2-1
CDR3nt: TGTGCCAGCAGCCCTAGCGGGGGGGGCAATGAGCAGTTCTTC
CDR3aa: CASSPSGGGNEQFF

v_gene: TRBV14
len: 13
abundance: -
d_gene: -
j_gene: TRBJ1-1
CDR3nt: TGTGCCAGCAGCCAAACCGGGACACGTCACGCTTTCTTT
CDR3aa: CASSQTGTRHAFF

v_gene: TRBV6-5
len: 15
abundance: few
d_gene: TRBD1
j_gene: TRBJ1-2
CDR3nt: TGTGCCAGCAGTTACTCGACAGGGGGGATCTATGGCTACACCTTC
CDR3aa: CASSYSTGGIYGYTF

v_gene: TRBV5-5
len: 12
abundance: -
d_gene: -
j_gene: TRBJ1-2
CDR3nt: TGTGCCAGCAGCTTGTTCAGCTATGGCTACACCTTC
CDR3aa: CASSLFSYGYTF

v_gene: TRBV9
len: 15
abundance: -
d_gene: -
j_gene: TRBJ1-3
CDR3nt: TGTGCCAGCAGCACCCTGGGGAGCTCTGGAAACACCATATATTTT
CDR3aa: CASSTLGSSGNTIYF

v_gene: TRBV6-6
len: 14
abundance: once
d_gene: -
j_gene: TRBJ1-2
CDR3nt: TGTGCCAGCAGGGAAAGTTTACAGGGTGCTGGCTACACCTTC
CDR3aa: CASRESLQGAGYTF

v_gene: TRBV5-1
len: 14
abundance: -
d_gene: TRBD1
j_gene: TRBJ1-2
CDR3nt: TGCGCCAGCAGCCCGGGACAGAATAACTATGGCTACACCTTC
CDR3aa: CASSPGQNNYGYTF

v_gene: TRBV7-9
len: 17
abundance: once
d_gene: TRBD1
j_gene: TRBJ1-2
CDR3nt: TGTGCCAGCAGCCCCACCCCGGGACAGGGATCTAACTATGGCTACACCTTC
CDR3aa: CASSPTPGQGSNYGYTF

v_gene: TRBV4-1
len: 12
abundance: once
d_gene: -
j_gene: TRBJ2-1
CDR3nt: TGCGCCAGCAGCCAAATCAGGGATGAGCAGTTCTTC
CDR3aa: CASSQIRDEQFF

v_gene: TRBV27
len: 15
abundance: -
d_gene: TRBD2
j_gene: TRBJ2-3
CDR3nt: TGTGCCAGCAGGGTAGCGGGAGGGCCCACAGATACGCAGTATTTT
CDR3aa: CASRVAGGPTDTQYF

v_gene: TRBV6-1
len: 13
abundance: -
d_gene: TRBD1
j_gene: TRBJ2-7
CDR3nt: TGTGCCACCTCTCGGGACAGGGGCCACGAGCAGTACTTC
CDR3aa: CATSRDRGHEQYF

v_gene: TRBV5-5
len: 15
abundance: -
d_gene: TRBD1
j_gene: TRBJ1-1
CDR3nt: TGTGCCAGCAGCGTGGACCCGACAGGGAGCACTGAAGCTTTCTTT
CDR3aa: CASSVDPTGSTEAFF

v_gene: TRBV5-5
len: 15
abundance: -
d_gene: -
j_gene: TRBJ2-5
CDR3nt: TGTGCCAGCAGCTTGGGCCGGACATCGCAAGAGACCCAGTACTTC
CDR3aa: CASSLGRTSQETQYF

v_gene: TRBV18
len: 14
abundance: -
d_gene: TRBD1
j_gene: TRBJ1-5
CDR3nt: TGTGCCAGCTCACCGGGACAGGGTAATCAGCCCCAGCATTTT
CDR3aa: CASSPGQGNQPQHF

v_gene: TRBV27
len: 19
abundance: -
d_gene: TRBD1
j_gene: TRBJ1-2
CDR3nt: TGTGCCAGCAGTTTATCGGGTCGACAGGGGGCTGTAGCTAACTATGGCTACACCTTC
CDR3aa: CASSLSGRQGAVANYGYTF

v_gene: TRBV19
len: 14
abundance: -
d_gene: -
j_gene: TRBJ1-2
CDR3nt: TGTGCCAGTAGCTCCCTGCGTAACTCCTATGGCTACACCTTC
CDR3aa: CASSSLRNSYGYTF

v_gene: TRBV28
len: 15
abundance: -
d_gene: -
j_gene: TRBJ2-3
CDR3nt: TGTGCCAGCAGTTTGGGGGCGATGGGCACAGATACGCAGTATTTT
CDR3aa: CASSLGAMGTDTQYF

v_gene: TRBV29-1
len: 17
abundance: -
d_gene: TRBD2
j_gene: TRBJ2-2
CDR3nt: TGCAGCGTTGTTACTAGCGGGAGAATAACGAACACCGGGGAGCTGTTTTTT
CDR3aa: CSVVTSGRITNTGELFF

v_gene: TRBV5-1
len: 15
abundance: -
d_gene: TRBD1
j_gene: TRBJ2-1
CDR3nt: TGCGCCAGCAGCCCCTCCGGGACAGGTTTCTATGAGCAGTTCTTC
CDR3aa: CASSPSGTGFYEQFF

v_gene: TRBV12-5
len: 19
abundance: -
d_gene: TRBD1
j_gene: TRBJ2-2
CDR3nt: TGTGCTAGTGGGTACAGGGGGCTATTATTCCCCAAGAACACCGGGGAGCTGTTTTTT
CDR3aa: CASGYRGLLFPKNTGELFF

v_gene: TRBV7-6
len: 15
abundance: -
d_gene: TRBD1
j_gene: TRBJ2-7
CDR3nt: TGTGCCAGCAGCTTAGTTGCGGCAGGGGGCGGGGAGCAGTACTTC
CDR3aa: CASSLVAAGGGEQYF

v_gene: TRBV2
len: 13
abundance: once
d_gene: TRBD1
j_gene: TRBJ2-7
CDR3nt: TGTGCCAGCAGTGAAACAGGGGGATTGGAGCAGTACTTC
CDR3aa: CASSETGGLEQYF

v_gene: TRBV7-9
len: 12
abundance: -
d_gene: -
j_gene: TRBJ2-5
CDR3nt: TGTGCCAGCAGCTTAGGACAGTTGGGCCAGTACTTC
CDR3aa: CASSLGQLGQYF

v_gene: TRBV12-1
len: 15
abundance: -
d_gene: -
j_gene: TRBJ2-4
CDR3nt: TGTGCCAGCACCTTCGGACAGGGCCTAAAAAACATTCAGTACTTC
CDR3aa: CASTFGQGLKNIQYF

v_gene: TRBV9
len: 16
abundance: -
d_gene: -
j_gene: TRBJ2-1
CDR3nt: TGTGCCAGCAGCGTAGAGCTGAGGGGGAGATCCAATGAGCAGTTCTTC
CDR3aa: CASSVELRGRSNEQFF

v_gene: TRBV27
len: 16
abundance: -
d_gene: -
j_gene: TRBJ2-1
CDR3nt: TGTGCCAGCAGTCGCGCAGCGGGACACCCCATAGACGAGCAGTTCTTC
CDR3aa: CASSRAAGHPIDEQFF

v_gene: TRBV28
len: 13
abundance: -
d_gene: TRBD1
j_gene: TRBJ2-3
CDR3nt: TGTGCCAGCTTCGGACAGGTGGTAGATACGCAGTATTTT
CDR3aa: CASFGQVVDTQYF

v_gene: TRBV28
len: 18
abundance: few
d_gene: -
j_gene: TRBJ1-3
CDR3nt: TGTGCCAGCAGTGCCCTTATAATGAATGGGGCGATTGGAAACACCATATATTTT
CDR3aa: CASSALIMNGAIGNTIYF

v_gene: TRBV7-8
len: 15
abundance: -
d_gene: TRBD1
j_gene: TRBJ2-1
CDR3nt: TGTGCCAGCAGCTTACCGAGACAGGGGTACAATGAGCAGTTCTTC
CDR3aa: CASSLPRQGYNEQFF

v_gene: TRBV11-2
len: 14
abundance: once
d_gene: -
j_gene: TRBJ1-2
CDR3nt: TGTGCCAGCACCCCAAGGGAGGCTAACTATGGCTACACCTTC
CDR3aa: CASTPREANYGYTF